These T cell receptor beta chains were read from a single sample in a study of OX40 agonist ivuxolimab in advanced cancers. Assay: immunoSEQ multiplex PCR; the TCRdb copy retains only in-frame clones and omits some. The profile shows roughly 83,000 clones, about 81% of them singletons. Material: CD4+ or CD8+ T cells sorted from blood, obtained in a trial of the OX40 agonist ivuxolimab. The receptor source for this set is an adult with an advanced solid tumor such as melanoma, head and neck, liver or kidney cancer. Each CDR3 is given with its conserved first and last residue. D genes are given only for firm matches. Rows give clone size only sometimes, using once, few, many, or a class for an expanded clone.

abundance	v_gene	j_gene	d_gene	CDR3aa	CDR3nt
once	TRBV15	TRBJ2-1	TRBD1	CATSRDLGGHHEQFF	TGTGCCACCAGCAGAGATCTAGGGGGCCACCATGAGCAGTTCTTC
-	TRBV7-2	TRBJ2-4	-	CASSLALAKNIQYF	TGTGCCAGCAGCTTAGCGCTAGCCAAAAACATTCAGTACTTC
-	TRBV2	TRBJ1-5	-	CASRETSYSNQPQHF	TGTGCCAGCCGGGAGACATCGTATAGCAATCAGCCCCAGCATTTT
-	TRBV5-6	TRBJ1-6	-	CASSSLQGFMAPLHF	TGTGCCAGCAGCTCTTTACAGGGTTTCATGGCACCCCTCCACTTT
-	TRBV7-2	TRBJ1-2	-	CASSPLYGYTF	TGTGCCAGCAGCCCGCTTTATGGCTACACCTTC
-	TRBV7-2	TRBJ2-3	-	CASSYRTYTDTQYF	TGTGCCAGCAGCTACCGCACCTACACAGATACGCAGTATTTT
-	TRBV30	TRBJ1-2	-	CAWSPRMGYGYTF	TGTGCCTGGAGTCCCCGGATGGGCTATGGCTACACCTTC
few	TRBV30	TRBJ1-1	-	CAWRQGNTEAFF	TGTGCCTGGAGACAGGGCAACACTGAAGCTTTCTTT
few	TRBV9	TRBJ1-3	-	CASSVGGAVNLGNTIYF	TGTGCCAGCAGCGTAGGGGGGGCCGTGAACCTAGGAAACACCATATATTTT
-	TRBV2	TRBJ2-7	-	CASRYRASGEQYF	TGTGCCAGCAGGTACAGGGCTTCGGGCGAGCAGTACTTC
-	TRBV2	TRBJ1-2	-	CASSEARGYGYTF	TGTGCCAGCAGTGAAGCAAGGGGATATGGCTACACCTTC
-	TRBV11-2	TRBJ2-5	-	CASSLQKGRETQYF	TGTGCCAGCAGCTTACAAAAGGGGCGGGAGACCCAGTACTTC
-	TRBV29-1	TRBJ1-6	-	CSVQETGNSSPLHF	TGCAGCGTTCAGGAGACAGGAAACTCCTCACCCCTCCACTTT
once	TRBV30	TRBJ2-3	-	CAWSVVTDTQYF	TGTGCCTGGAGTGTGGTCACAGATACGCAGTATTTT
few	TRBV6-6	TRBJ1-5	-	CASSLSNQPQHF	TGTGCCAGCAGTTTGTCAAATCAGCCCCAGCATTTT
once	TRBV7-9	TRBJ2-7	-	CASGQIGSDEQYF	TGTGCCAGCGGCCAGATAGGATCAGACGAGCAGTACTTC
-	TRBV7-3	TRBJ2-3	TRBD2	CASSRGTSGAPRDTQYF	TGTGCCAGCAGCCGGGGGACTAGCGGGGCCCCGAGGGATACGCAGTATTTT
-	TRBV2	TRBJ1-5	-	CASSPDTNQPQHF	TGTGCCAGCAGTCCCGACACAAATCAGCCCCAGCATTTT
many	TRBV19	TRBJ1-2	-	CASSQLGQLYGYTF	TGTGCCAGTAGTCAGCTCGGACAGCTCTATGGCTACACCTTC
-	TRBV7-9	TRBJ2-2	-	CASSFGTGELFF	TGTGCCAGCAGCTTCGGCACCGGGGAGCTGTTTTTT
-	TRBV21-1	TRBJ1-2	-	CASSKFETGFGYTF	TGTGCCAGCAGCAAATTTGAGACAGGGTTTGGCTACACCTTC
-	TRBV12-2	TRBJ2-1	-	CASRLNRDSGPPTSYNEQFF	TGTGCAAGTCGCTTGAATCGGGATAGCGGACCTCCCACCTCCTACAATGAGCAGTTCTTC
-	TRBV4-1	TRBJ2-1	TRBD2	CASSREGAASSYNEQFF	TGCGCCAGCAGCCGGGAGGGAGCGGCGAGCTCCTACAATGAGCAGTTCTTC
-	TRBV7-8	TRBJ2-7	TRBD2	CASSSRGGRDEQYF	TGTGCCAGCAGCTCACGGGGAGGGCGGGACGAGCAGTACTTC
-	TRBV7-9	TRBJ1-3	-	CASSLALRGGSNTIYF	TGTGCCAGCAGCTTAGCCCTCCGAGGAGGTTCAAACACCATATATTTT
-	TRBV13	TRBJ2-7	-	CASSPRERVDEQYF	TGTGCCAGCAGCCCTAGGGAGAGGGTCGACGAGCAGTACTTC
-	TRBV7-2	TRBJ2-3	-	CASSLARDDTQYF	TGTGCCAGCAGCTTAGCACGCGATGATACGCAGTATTTT
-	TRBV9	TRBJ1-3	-	CASSAGPLSGNTIYF	TGTGCCAGCAGCGCGGGACCGCTCTCTGGAAACACCATATATTTT
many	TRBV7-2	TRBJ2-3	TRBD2	CASSWASGGTDTQYF	TGTGCCAGCAGCTGGGCTAGCGGGGGCACAGATACGCAGTATTTT
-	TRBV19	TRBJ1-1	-	CASSSPDRGTEAFF	TGTGCCAGTAGTTCACCCGACCGGGGCACTGAAGCTTTCTTT
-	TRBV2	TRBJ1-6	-	CASKDSYNSPLHF	TGTGCCAGCAAGGACTCCTATAATTCACCCCTCCACTTT
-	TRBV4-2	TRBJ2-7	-	CASSGSGGYEQYF	TGTGCCAGCAGCGGAAGTGGGGGCTACGAGCAGTACTTC
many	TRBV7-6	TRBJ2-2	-	CASSIGTTKTGELFF	TGTGCCAGCAGCATTGGGACAACGAAGACCGGGGAGCTGTTTTTT
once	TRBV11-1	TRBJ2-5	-	CASSFHNWEEETQYF	TGTGCCAGCAGCTTTCACAACTGGGAGGAAGAGACCCAGTACTTC
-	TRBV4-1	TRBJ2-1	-	CASSPLVRGPYNEQFF	TGCGCCAGCAGCCCCCTGGTAAGGGGACCCTACAATGAGCAGTTCTTC
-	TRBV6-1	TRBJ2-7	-	CASSDRSSYEQYF	TGTGCCAGCAGTGACAGGAGCTCCTACGAGCAGTACTTC
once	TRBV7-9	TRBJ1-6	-	CASGKEGRSPLHF	TGTGCCAGCGGAAAAGAGGGACGGTCACCCCTCCACTTT
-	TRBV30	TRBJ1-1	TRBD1	CAFTGGEMAEAFF	TGTGCCTTCACAGGGGGGGAAATGGCTGAAGCTTTCTTT
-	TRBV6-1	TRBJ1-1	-	CASSGQAPGPTEAFF	TGTGCCAGCAGTGGACAGGCCCCAGGCCCCACTGAAGCTTTCTTT
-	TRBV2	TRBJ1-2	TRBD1	CASNPGTGIYGYTF	TGTGCCAGCAACCCTGGGACAGGGATCTATGGCTACACCTTC
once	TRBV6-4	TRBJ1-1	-	CASSKAMTTEAFF	TGTGCCAGCAGTAAGGCAATGACCACTGAAGCTTTCTTT
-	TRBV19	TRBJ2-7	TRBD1	CASSMELSGGEFSYEQYF	TGTGCCAGTAGTATGGAGTTGTCAGGGGGCGAGTTCTCCTACGAGCAGTACTTC
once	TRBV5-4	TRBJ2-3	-	CASSLGGITDTQYF	TGTGCCAGCAGCTTGGGGGGGATCACAGATACGCAGTATTTT